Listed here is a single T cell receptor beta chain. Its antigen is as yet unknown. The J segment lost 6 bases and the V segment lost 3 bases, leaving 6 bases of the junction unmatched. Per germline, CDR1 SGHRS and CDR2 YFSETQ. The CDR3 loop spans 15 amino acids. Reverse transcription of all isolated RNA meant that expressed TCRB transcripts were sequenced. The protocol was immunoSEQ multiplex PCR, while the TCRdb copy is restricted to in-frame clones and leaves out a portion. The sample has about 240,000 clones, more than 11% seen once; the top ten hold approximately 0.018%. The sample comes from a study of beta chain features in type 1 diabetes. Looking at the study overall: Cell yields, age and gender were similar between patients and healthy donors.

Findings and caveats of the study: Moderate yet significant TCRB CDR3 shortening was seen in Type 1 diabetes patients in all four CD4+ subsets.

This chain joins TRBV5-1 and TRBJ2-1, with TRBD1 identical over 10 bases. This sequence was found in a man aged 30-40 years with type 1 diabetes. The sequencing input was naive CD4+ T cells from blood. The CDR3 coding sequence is TGCGCCAGCAGCTCGGGACAGGGGCCATTCAATGAGCAGTTCTTC. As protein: CASSSGQGPFNEQFF.